This T cell receptor (beta chain) was retrieved from a study of T cells in tuberculosis. Sequencing used immunoSEQ multiplex PCR; TCRdb keeps in-frame clones, though not all of them. This sample yields about 54,000 clones, of which approximately 85% are seen a single time; 21% belongs to the top ten. Thawed, overnight-rested PBMC were stained with GMM-loaded CD1B tetramer, viability dye and anti-CD3, then sorted. The CD1B tetramers carried C32 glucose monomycolate purified from Rhodococcus equi. Sequencing was performed on CD1b-GMM tetramer-negative cells sorted from PBMCs. The receptor was derived from an adult woman with latent tuberculosis.

This chain's CDR3 is CAWSVIGQRYEQYF. The CDR3 DNA sequence: TGTGCCTGGAGTGTAATAGGACAGAGATACGAGCAGTACTTC. The genes are TRBV30 and TRBJ2-7; possibly TRBD1 for D (6 bases). V dropped 0 bases and J dropped 4 bases, with 13 bases sitting between them. CDR3 size: 14 residues. Germline CDR1 and CDR2: GTSNPN and SVGIG (reference sequence). The full variable domain, completed using reference TRBV30 and TRBJ2-7, is SQTIHQWPATLVQPVGSPLSLECTVEGTSNPNLYWYRQAAGRGLQLLFYSVGIGQISSEVPQNLSASRPQDRQFILSSKKLLLSDSGFYLCAWSVIGQRYEQYFGPGTRLTVT.